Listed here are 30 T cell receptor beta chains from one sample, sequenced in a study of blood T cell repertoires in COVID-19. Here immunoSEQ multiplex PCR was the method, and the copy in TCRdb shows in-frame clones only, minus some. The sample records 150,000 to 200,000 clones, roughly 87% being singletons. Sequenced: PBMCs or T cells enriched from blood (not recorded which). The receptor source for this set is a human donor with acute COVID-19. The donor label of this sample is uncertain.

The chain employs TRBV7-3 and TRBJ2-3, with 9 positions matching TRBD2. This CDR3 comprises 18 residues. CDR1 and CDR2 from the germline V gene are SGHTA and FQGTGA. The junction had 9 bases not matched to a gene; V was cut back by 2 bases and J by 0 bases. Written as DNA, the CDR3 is TGTGCCAGCAGCTTAGACGGACTAGCGATAACTAGCACAGATACGCAGTATTTT. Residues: CASSLDGLAITSTDTQYF. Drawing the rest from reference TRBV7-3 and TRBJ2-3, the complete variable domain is GAGVSQTPSNKVTEKGKYVELRCDPISGHTALYWYRQSLGQGPEFLIYFQGTGAADDSGLPNDRFFAVRPEGSVSTLKIQRTERGDSAVYLCASSLDGLAITSTDTQYFGPGTRLTVL.

The DNA of the CDR3 is TGTGCCAGCTCCCGGGGACAGAATCAGCCCCAGCATTTT. As protein: CASSRGQNQPQHF. The V and J genes are TRBV18 and TRBJ1-5; TRBD1 agrees at 7 bases. The germline gives CDR1 KGHSH, CDR2 LQKENI. Trimming at V came to 6 bases and at J to 4 bases, leaving 3 bases not matched to a gene. This CDR3 is built from 13 residues.

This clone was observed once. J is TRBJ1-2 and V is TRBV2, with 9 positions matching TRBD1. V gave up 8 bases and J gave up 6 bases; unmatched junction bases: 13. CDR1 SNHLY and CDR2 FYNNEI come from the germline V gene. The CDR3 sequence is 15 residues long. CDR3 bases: TGTGCCAGCGACGGGGACAGGGCAACCTCCGATGGCTACACCTTC. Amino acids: CASDGDRATSDGYTF.

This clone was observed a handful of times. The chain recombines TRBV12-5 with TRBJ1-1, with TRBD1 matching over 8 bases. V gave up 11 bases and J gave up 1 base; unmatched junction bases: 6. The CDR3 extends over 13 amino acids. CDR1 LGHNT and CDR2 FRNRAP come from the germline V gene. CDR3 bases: TGTGCTTCTCGGGACAGGAGGAACACTGAAGCTTTCTTT. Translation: CASRDRRNTEAFF. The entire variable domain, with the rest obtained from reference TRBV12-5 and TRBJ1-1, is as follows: DARVTQTPRHKVTEMGQEVTMRCQPILGHNTVFWYRQTMMQGLELLAYFRNRAPLDDSGMPKDRFSAEMPDATLATLKIQPSEPRDSAVYFCASRDRRNTEAFFGQGTRLTVV.

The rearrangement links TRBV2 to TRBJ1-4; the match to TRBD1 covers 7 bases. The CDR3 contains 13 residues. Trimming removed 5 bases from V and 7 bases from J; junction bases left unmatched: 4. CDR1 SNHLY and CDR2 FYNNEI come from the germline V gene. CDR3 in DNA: TGTGCCAGCAGTTACAACAGGGGTGAAAAACTGTTTTTT. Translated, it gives CASSYNRGEKLFF.

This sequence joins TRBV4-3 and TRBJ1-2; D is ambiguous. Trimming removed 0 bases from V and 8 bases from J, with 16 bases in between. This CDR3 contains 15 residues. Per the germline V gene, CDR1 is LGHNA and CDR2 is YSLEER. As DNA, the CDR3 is TGCGCCAGCAGCCAAGATCTCGAGGGCCCGGGGGGCTACACCTTC. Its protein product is CASSQDLEGPGGYTF.

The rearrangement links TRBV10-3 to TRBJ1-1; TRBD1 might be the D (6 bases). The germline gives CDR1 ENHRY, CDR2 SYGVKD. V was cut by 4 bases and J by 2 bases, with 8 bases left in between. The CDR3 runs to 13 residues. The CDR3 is CAISADSNTEAFF. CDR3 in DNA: TGTGCCATCAGTGCGGACAGCAACACTGAAGCTTTCTTT.

This chain's CDR3 is CASSTGQTGNTIYF. In nucleotides, the CDR3 is TGTGCCAGTAGTACCGGACAGACTGGAAACACCATATATTTT. V and J are TRBV19 and TRBJ1-3; possible D gene TRBD1, 6 bases. CDR1 is LNHDA, CDR2 SQIVND, per germline (reference sequence). The CDR3 is 14 residues long. Deletions cut 4 bases from V and 2 bases from J, with 9 bases between.

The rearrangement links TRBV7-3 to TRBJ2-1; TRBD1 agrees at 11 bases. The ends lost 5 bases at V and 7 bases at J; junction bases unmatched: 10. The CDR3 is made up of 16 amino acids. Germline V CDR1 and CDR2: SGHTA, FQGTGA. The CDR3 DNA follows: TGTGCCAGCAGCCCCTACCGGGACAGGGGGGGTAATGAGCAGTTCTTC. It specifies CASSPYRDRGGNEQFF.

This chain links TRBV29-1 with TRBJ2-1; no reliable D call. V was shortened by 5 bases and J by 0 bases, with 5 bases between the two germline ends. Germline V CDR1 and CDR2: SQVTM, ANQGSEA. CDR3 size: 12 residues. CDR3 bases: TGCAGCGTTCTTCGCTCCTACAATGAGCAGTTCTTC. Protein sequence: CSVLRSYNEQFF.

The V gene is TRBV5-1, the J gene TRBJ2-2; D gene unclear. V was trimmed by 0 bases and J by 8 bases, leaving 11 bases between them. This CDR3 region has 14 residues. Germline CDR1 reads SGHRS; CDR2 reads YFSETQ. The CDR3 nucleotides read TGCGCCAGCAGCTTGGGTTCAAGGAGTGGGGAGCTGTTTTTT. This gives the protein CASSLGSRSGELFF.

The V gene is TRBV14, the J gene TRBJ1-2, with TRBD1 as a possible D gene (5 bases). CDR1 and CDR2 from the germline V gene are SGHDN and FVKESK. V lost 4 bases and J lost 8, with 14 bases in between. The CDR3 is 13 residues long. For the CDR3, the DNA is TGTGCCAGCAGCCCCGTATTGCGGGGGGGCTACACCTTC. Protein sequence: CASSPVLRGGYTF.

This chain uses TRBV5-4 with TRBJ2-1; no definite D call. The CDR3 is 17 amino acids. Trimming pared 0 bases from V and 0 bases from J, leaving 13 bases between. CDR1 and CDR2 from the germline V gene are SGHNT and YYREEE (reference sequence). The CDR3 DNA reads TGTGCCAGCAGCTTGGGTCTAAGACGGAGCTCCTACAATGAGCAGTTCTTC. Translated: CASSLGLRRSSYNEQFF. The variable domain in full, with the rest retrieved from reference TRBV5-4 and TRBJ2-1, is ETGVTQSPTHLIKTRGQQVTLRCSSQSGHNTVSWYQQALGQGPQFIFQYYREEENGRGNFPPRFSGLQFPNYSSELNVNALELDDSALYLCASSLGLRRSSYNEQFFGPGTRLTVL.

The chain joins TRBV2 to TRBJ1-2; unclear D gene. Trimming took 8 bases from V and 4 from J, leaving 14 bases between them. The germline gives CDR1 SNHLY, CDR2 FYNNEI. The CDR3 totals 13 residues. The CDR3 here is CASSGILGYGYTF. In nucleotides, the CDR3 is TGTGCCAGCTCCGGGATACTGGGCTATGGCTACACCTTC.

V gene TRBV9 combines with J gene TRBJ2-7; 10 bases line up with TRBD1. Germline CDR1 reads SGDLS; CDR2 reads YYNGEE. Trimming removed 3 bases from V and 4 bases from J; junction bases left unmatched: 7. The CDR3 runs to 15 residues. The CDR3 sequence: CASSEGQGNIYEQYF. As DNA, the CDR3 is TGTGCCAGCAGCGAGGGACAGGGGAATATATACGAGCAGTACTTC. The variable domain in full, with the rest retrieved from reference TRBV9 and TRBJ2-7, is DSGVTQTPKHLITATGQRVTLRCSPRSGDLSVYWYQQSLDQGLQFLIQYYNGEERAKGNILERFSAQQFPDLHSELNLSSLELGDSALYFCASSEGQGNIYEQYFGPGTRLTVT.

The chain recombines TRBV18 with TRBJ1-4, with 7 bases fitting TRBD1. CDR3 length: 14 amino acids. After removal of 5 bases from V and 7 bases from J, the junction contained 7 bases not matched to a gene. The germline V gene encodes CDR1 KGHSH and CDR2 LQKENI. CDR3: CASSEGQRGEKLFF. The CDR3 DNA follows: TGTGCCAGCTCAGAGGGACAGCGAGGTGAAAAACTGTTTTTT. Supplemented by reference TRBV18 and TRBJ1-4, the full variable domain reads NAGVMQNPRHLVRRRGQEARLRCSPMKGHSHVYWYRQLPEEGLKFMVYLQKENIIDESGMPKERFSAEFPKEGPSILRIQQVVRGDSAAYFCASSEGQRGEKLFFGSGTQLSVL.

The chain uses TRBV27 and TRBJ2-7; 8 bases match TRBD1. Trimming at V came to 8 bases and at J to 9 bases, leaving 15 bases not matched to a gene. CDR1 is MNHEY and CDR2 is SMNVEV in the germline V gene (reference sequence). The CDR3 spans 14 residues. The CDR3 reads CASRPPGQVSGQYF. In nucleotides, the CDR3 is TGTGCCAGCCGCCCACCGGGACAGGTCTCTGGGCAGTACTTC.

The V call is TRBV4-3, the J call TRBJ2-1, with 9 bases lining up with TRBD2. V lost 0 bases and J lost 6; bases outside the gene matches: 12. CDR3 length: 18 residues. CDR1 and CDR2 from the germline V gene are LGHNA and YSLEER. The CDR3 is CASSQDRAARGGLNEQFF. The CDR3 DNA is TGCGCCAGCAGCCAAGATAGGGCTGCGCGGGGGGGCCTCAATGAGCAGTTCTTC.

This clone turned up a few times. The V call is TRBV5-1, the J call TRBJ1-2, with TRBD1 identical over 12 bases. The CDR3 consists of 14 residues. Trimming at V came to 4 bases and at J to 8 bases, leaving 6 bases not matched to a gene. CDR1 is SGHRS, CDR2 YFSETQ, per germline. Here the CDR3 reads CASSPGTGGSGYTF. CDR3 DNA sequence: TGCGCCAGCAGCCCGGGGACAGGGGGCTCGGGCTACACCTTC.

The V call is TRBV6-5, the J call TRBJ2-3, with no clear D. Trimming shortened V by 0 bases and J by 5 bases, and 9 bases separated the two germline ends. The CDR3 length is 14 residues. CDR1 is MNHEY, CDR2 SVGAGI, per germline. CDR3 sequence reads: CASSYSLVGDTQYF. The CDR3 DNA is TGTGCCAGCAGTTACTCGTTAGTTGGAGATACGCAGTATTTT.

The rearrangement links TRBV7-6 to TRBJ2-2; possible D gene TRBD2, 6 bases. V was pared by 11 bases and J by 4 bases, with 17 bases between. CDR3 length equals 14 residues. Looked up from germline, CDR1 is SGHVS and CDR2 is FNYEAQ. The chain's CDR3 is CAGGTRGSTGELFF. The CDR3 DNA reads TGTGCCGGCGGGACCCGGGGTTCCACCGGGGAGCTGTTTTTT.

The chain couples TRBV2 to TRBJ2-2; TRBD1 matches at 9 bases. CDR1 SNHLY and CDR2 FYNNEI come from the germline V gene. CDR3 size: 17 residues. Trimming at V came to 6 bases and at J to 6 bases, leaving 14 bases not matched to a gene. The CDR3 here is CASSKLAFDRGSGELFF. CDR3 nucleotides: TGTGCCAGCAGCAAATTGGCCTTTGACAGGGGGTCCGGGGAGCTGTTTTTT.

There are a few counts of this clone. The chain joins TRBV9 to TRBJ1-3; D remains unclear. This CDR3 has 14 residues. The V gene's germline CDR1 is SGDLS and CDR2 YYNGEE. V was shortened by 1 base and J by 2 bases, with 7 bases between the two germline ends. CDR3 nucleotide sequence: TGTGCCAGCAGCGTAACGAGGGCTGGAAACACCATATATTTT. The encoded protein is CASSVTRAGNTIYF. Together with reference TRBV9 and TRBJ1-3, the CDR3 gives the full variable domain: DSGVTQTPKHLITATGQRVTLRCSPRSGDLSVYWYQQSLDQGLQFLIQYYNGEERAKGNILERFSAQQFPDLHSELNLSSLELGDSALYFCASSVTRAGNTIYFGEGSWLTVV.

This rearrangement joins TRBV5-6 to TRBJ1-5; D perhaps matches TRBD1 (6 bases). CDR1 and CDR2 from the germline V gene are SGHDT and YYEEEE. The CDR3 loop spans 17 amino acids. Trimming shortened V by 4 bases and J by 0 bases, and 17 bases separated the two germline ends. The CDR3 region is CASSRGTDTRSNQPQHF. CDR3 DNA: TGTGCCAGCAGCAGGGGGACCGATACCCGTAGCAATCAGCCCCAGCATTTT.

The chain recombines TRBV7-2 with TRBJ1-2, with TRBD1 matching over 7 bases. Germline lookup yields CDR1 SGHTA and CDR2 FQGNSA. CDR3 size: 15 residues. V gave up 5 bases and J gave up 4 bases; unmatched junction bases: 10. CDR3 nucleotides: TGTGCCAGCAGCCTTCCGGGACAGTGGGGCTATGGCTACACCTTC. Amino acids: CASSLPGQWGYGYTF.

The CDR3 is CASSLTGTSADEQYF. As DNA, the CDR3 is TGCGCCAGCAGCTTAACCGGGACTAGCGCCGACGAGCAGTACTTC. The chain employs TRBV5-1 and TRBJ2-7; 10 bases agree with TRBD2. V dropped 2 bases and J dropped 5; count of bases not matched to a gene: 7. This CDR3 has 15 residues. Germline loops: CDR1 SGHRS, CDR2 YFSETQ.

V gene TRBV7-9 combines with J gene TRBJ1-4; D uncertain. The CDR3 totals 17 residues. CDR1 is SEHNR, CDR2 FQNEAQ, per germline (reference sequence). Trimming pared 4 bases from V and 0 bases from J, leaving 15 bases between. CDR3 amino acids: CASSSTFGKATNEKLFF. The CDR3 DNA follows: TGTGCCAGCAGCTCCACCTTCGGGAAAGCAACTAATGAAAAACTGTTTTTT.

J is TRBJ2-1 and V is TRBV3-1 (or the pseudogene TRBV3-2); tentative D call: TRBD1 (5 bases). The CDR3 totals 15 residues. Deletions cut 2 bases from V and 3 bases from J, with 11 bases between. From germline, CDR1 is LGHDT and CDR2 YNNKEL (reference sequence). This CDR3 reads CASSQWGHNYNEQFF. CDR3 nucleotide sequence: TGTGCCAGCAGCCAATGGGGCCACAACTACAATGAGCAGTTCTTC.

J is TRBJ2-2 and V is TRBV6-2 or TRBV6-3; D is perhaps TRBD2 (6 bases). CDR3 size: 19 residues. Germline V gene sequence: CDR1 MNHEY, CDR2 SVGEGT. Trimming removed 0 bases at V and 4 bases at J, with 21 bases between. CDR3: CASSYSSRGSHPSTGELFF. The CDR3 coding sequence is TGTGCCAGCAGTTACTCGTCCCGGGGGAGCCATCCTAGCACCGGGGAGCTGTTTTTT.

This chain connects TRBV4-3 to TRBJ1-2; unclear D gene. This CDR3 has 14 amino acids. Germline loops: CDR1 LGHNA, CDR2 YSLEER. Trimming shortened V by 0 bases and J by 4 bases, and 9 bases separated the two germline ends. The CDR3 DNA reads TGCGCCAGCAGCCAAGATTCGGGAGGCTATGGCTACACCTTC. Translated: CASSQDSGGYGYTF.